This T cell receptor beta chain is from a study of blood T cells in healthy people across ages. In regard to this clonotype: Its antigen is still unknown.

Overall study results and limits: Naive CD4+ cells and diversity were both higher in long-lived donors than in aged donors.

Through a sample-barcoded 5' primer and a J-beta primer mix, a second PCR was run for about 6 to 11 cycles. MiXCR, applied by TCRdb to the 5' RACE reads, yields one record per CDR3 protein. The sample contains about 650,000 distinct CDR3 sequences, roughly 32% of which appear only once. This CDR3 has 15 amino acids. The germline V gene encodes CDR1 DFQATT and CDR2 SNEGSKA (reference sequence). The material sequenced was blood. The receptor comes from a woman older than 75 in good health. The chain uses TRBV20-1 and TRBJ2-4; tentative D call: TRBD1 (6 bases). Judging by the DNA end, TRBJ2-7 fits better; the J call may be wrong. CDR3 nucleotides: TGCAGTGCTAGCGACGCAGGGGACGAGACCTACGAGCAGTACTTC. This encodes CSASDAGDETYEQYF.